This TCR beta chain was sequenced during a study of Graves' ophthalmopathy and Graves' hyperthyroidism. This clonotype was detected many times. Its antigen is as yet unknown. Germline CDR1 and CDR2: MNHEY and SVGAGI. CDR3 length: 11 amino acids. V was clipped by 6 bases and J by 2 bases, with 4 bases between them. General study results and limits: Ophthalmopathy was separated from stable hyperthyroidism by a 13-signature model with 87.88% sensitivity and over 75% specificity. The authors also found most expanded thyroid clonotypes above 0.001 frequency in blood.

TCR beta CDR3 regions were amplified from RNA transcripts. HTBI-primed RT-PCR formed the first round, and a multiplex PCR formed the second. TCRdb ran MiXCR on the multiplex PCR reads and lists one entry per CDR3 protein. Among under 400,000 distinct CDR3 sequences listed, roughly 15% were seen once. The rearrangement joins TRBV6-5 to TRBJ1-2, with D uncertain. The clonotype originates from an adult man with Graves' ophthalmopathy. Sequencing was performed on peripheral blood. The CDR3 bases are TGTGCCAGCAGGAGGAACTATGGCTACACCTTC. Residues: CASRRNYGYTF.